Following are 14 T cell receptor beta chains from one sample sequenced in a study of CD8 T cells in ankylosing spondylitis. TCRdb re-called the 5' RACE reads through MiXCR, storing one row per CDR3 protein. The table lists about 35,000 distinct CDR3 sequences, less than 4% of them singletons. Sequences were obtained from blood, either unsorted or a sorted T cell fraction (not recorded which). The receptors derive from a male donor with ankylosing spondylitis or in good health (not recorded which).

This clonotype was recorded many times. The chain joins TRBV9 to TRBJ2-2; no clear D. The CDR3 runs to 14 residues. The germline V gene encodes CDR1 SGDLS and CDR2 YYNGEE. Trimming shortened V by 0 bases and J by 3 bases, and 6 bases separated the two germline ends. The CDR3, as DNA: TGTGCCAGCAGCGTAGCCCGAGACACCGGGGAGCTGTTTTTT. Translated, it gives CASSVARDTGELFF.

This sequence joins TRBV9 and TRBJ2-1, with TRBD1 identical over 10 bases. Germline V CDR1 and CDR2: SGDLS, YYNGEE. After removal of 4 bases from V and 7 bases from J, the junction contained 11 bases not matched to a gene. The CDR3 has 16 amino acids. The chain's CDR3 is CASSPAPGQGRNEQFF. For the CDR3, the DNA is TGTGCCAGCAGCCCAGCGCCGGGACAGGGGCGGAATGAGCAGTTCTTC.

This clonotype was seen repeatedly, ten times or more. The chain carries TRBV9 and TRBJ2-2, with D uncertain. There are 14 residues in the CDR3. CDR1 and CDR2 from the germline V gene are SGDLS and YYNGEE. V was shortened by 4 bases and J by 1 base, with 8 bases between the two germline ends. Here the CDR3 reads CASSTGRNTGELFF. The CDR3 bases are TGTGCCAGCAGCACTGGACGGAACACCGGGGAGCTGTTTTTT. The full variable domain, its missing parts supplied by reference TRBV9 and TRBJ2-2, is DSGVTQTPKHLITATGQRVTLRCSPRSGDLSVYWYQQSLDQGLQFLIQYYNGEERAKGNILERFSAQQFPDLHSELNLSSLELGDSALYFCASSTGRNTGELFFGEGSRLTVL.

The table lists this clonotype with many counts. The CDR3 here is CSATPSTPGYEQYV. As DNA, the CDR3 is TGCAGTGCTACCCCATCCACGCCGGGCTACGAGCAGTACGTC. The chain uses TRBV20-1 and TRBJ2-7; D remains ambiguous. The CDR3 covers 14 residues. Germline CDR1 and CDR2: DFQATT and SNEGSKA (reference sequence). V was cut by 4 bases and J by 3 bases, with 16 bases left in between.

V is TRBV9 and J is TRBJ1-2; 8 bases agree with TRBD1. The germline V gene has CDR1 SGDLS and CDR2 YYNGEE. The CDR3 has 14 amino acids. Trimming cost V 3 bases and J 7 bases; bases outside gene matches: 8. The CDR3 is CASSALGQGSGYTF. The DNA of the CDR3 is TGTGCCAGCAGCGCCTTAGGACAGGGTAGTGGCTACACCTTC.

This clonotype was picked up many times. The chain is built from TRBV9 and TRBJ2-5; D call uncertain. Trimming pared 0 bases from V and 5 bases from J, leaving 11 bases between. The length of the CDR3 is 14 residues. CDR1 SGDLS and CDR2 YYNGEE come from the germline V gene. CDR3 protein: CASSVAKGRETQYF. The CDR3 DNA follows: TGTGCCAGCAGCGTAGCTAAGGGTCGGGAGACCCAGTACTTC.

This clonotype showed up many times. V is TRBV9 and J is TRBJ2-1; 7 positions match TRBD2. From germline, CDR1 is SGDLS and CDR2 YYNGEE. CDR3 length: 15 residues. Trimming at V came to 2 bases and at J to 7 bases, leaving 9 bases not matched to a gene. CDR3 sequence reads: CASSVGGRIENEQFF. In DNA form, the CDR3 reads TGTGCCAGCAGCGTTGGCGGGAGAATTGAAAATGAGCAGTTCTTC.

About this clonotype: A much bigger clone sits one base away, suggesting this may be a read error. As DNA, the CDR3 is TGTGCCAGCAGCGCAGGGACTAGCGGGAGAGGGAAGACCCAGTACTTC. It codes for CASSAGTSGRGKTQYF. This rearrangement joins TRBV9 to TRBJ2-5, with 14 nucleotides matching TRBD2. CDR1 SGDLS and CDR2 YYNGEE come from the germline V gene. Trimming at V came to 3 bases and at J to 6 bases, leaving 7 bases not matched to a gene. This CDR3 is built from 16 residues.

This clonotype was seen many times. The genes are TRBV9 and TRBJ2-5; 8 bases match TRBD2. Germline loops: CDR1 SGDLS, CDR2 YYNGEE. V was pared by 0 bases and J by 1 base, with 2 bases of the junction left unmatched. The CDR3 covers 15 residues. The chain's CDR3 is CASSVASGPQETQYF. CDR3 bases: TGTGCCAGCAGCGTAGCTAGCGGGCCCCAAGAGACCCAGTACTTC.

The sample holds many counts of this clonotype. CDR3 loop: CASSVDGGEGNEQFF. CDR3 nucleotide sequence: TGTGCCAGCAGCGTAGACGGGGGCGAAGGCAATGAGCAGTTCTTC. This chain links TRBV9 with TRBJ2-1; the D gene could be TRBD1 or TRBD2 (6 bases each). CDR1 and CDR2 (germline): SGDLS, YYNGEE. The length of the CDR3 is 15 residues. Trimming left V 0 bases short and J 6 bases short, with 13 bases between.

In this sample, this clonotype turned up many times. The chain employs TRBV9 and TRBJ2-3; maybe TRBD1 (7 bases). Germline V lookup: CDR1 SGDLS, CDR2 YYNGEE. The CDR3 contains 13 residues. V shed 10 bases and J shed 4 bases, with 16 bases lying between them. The CDR3 protein is CASTAGGPDTQYF. The CDR3 region has the DNA TGTGCCTCCACGGCAGGGGGGCCAGATACGCAGTATTTT. Full variable domain (outside the CDR3, taken from reference TRBV9 and TRBJ2-3): DSGVTQTPKHLITATGQRVTLRCSPRSGDLSVYWYQQSLDQGLQFLIQYYNGEERAKGNILERFSAQQFPDLHSELNLSSLELGDSALYFCASTAGGPDTQYFGPGTRLTVL.

This clonotype was seen at least ten times. The chain links TRBV9 to TRBJ2-1; TRBD1 aligns across 9 bases. Germline V gives CDR1 SGDLS, CDR2 YYNGEE. After removal of 4 bases from V and 9 bases from J, the junction contained 8 bases not matched to a gene. This CDR3 is built from 14 residues. The CDR3 DNA reads TGTGCCAGCAGCTTGGGACAGGGTTTGAGTGAGCAGTTCTTC. This sequence encodes CASSLGQGLSEQFF.

This clonotype was counted many times. The chain carries TRBV9 and TRBJ2-2; 9 bases are shared with TRBD2. The CDR3 totals 15 residues. Germline V gives CDR1 SGDLS, CDR2 YYNGEE. The ends lost 0 bases at V and 6 bases at J; junction bases unmatched: 3. The CDR3, as DNA: TGTGCCAGCAGCGTAGTGCGGGAGGGTTCCGGGGAGCTGTTTTTT. The encoded protein is CASSVVREGSGELFF.

This clonotype was observed many times. This rearrangement joins TRBV21-1 to TRBJ2-1; the table's D call, TRBD1, has no DNA check behind it. TRBV21-1 counts as a pseudogene. The CDR3 is made up of 13 amino acids. The CDR3 nucleotides read TGTGCCAGCAGCAAAGTACAGGGGAATGAGCAGTTCTTC. This encodes CASSKVQGNEQFF.